One and the same sample provided the 14 T cell receptor beta chains below, sequenced in a study of human T cells and chemical hapten exposure. Described time point: patch test 2, 6 weeks after DPC sensitization. As to treatment: therapeutic diphenylcyclopropenone sensitization with weekly scalp DPC. MiXCR, run by TCRdb on the RACE reads, gives a single entry per CDR3 protein. This table holds 84,000 or so distinct CDR3 sequences, 10% to 13% found once. This sample comprised whole blood, obtained in connection with sensitization to the hapten diphenylcyclopropenone (DPC). The receptors shown here come from a woman in her 30s with alopecia areata. Some clones in this sample may be carry-over from other donors' samples.

This clonotype was counted many times. The chain combines TRBV6-5 with TRBJ2-1, with 10 nucleotides matching TRBD2. The CDR3 has 15 residues. Germline CDR1 and CDR2: MNHEY and SVGAGI. Germline trimming cut 7 bases from V and 9 bases from J; bases unmatched to any gene: 12. CDR3 residues: CASKLFGTSDGEQFF. CDR3 in DNA: TGTGCCAGCAAGTTATTCGGGACTAGCGACGGTGAGCAGTTCTTC.

This clonotype was seen ten or more times. The CDR3 is CASTPRASLSYNSPLHF. The CDR3 coding sequence is TGTGCCAGCACTCCCAGGGCCAGTCTATCCTATAATTCACCCCTCCACTTT. The rearrangement links TRBV6-5 to TRBJ1-6, with TRBD1 as a possible D gene (5 bases). V lost 7 bases and J lost 1, with 17 bases in between. Per germline, CDR1 MNHEY and CDR2 SVGAGI. CDR3 length equals 17 residues.

This clonotype occurred many times. This chain links TRBV10-3 with TRBJ2-7, with 11 bases that match TRBD2. Germline CDR1 and CDR2: ENHRY and SYGVKD. Trimming took 8 bases from V and 4 from J; bases not matched to a gene: 4. This CDR3 spans 13 amino acids. The CDR3 region has the DNA TGTGCCATCGTGGGACTAGCGGAATACGAGCAGTACTTC. It codes for CAIVGLAEYEQYF.

The chain has TRBV11-2 and TRBJ1-6; D is unclear. Germline V gene lookup returns CDR1 SGHAT and CDR2 FQNNGV. Trimming cost V 1 base and J 10 bases, with 5 bases left between them. This CDR3 contains 12 residues. In DNA form, the CDR3 reads TGTGCCAGCAGCTTAGGGGGATCACCCCTCCACTTT. It codes for CASSLGGSPLHF.

The chain carries TRBV7-2 and TRBJ2-7; D perhaps matches TRBD2 (6 bases). Trimming shortened V by 5 bases and J by 0 bases, and 14 bases separated the two germline ends. The CDR3 totals 15 residues. Germline loops: CDR1 SGHTA, CDR2 FQGNSA. The CDR3 here is CASSHRLGSSYEQYF. As DNA, the CDR3 is TGTGCCAGCAGCCACCGACTAGGGAGCTCCTACGAGCAGTACTTC.

V is TRBV28 and J is TRBJ1-5, with unresolved D. V dropped 4 bases and J dropped 7 bases, with 11 bases sitting between them. CDR1 is MDHEN, CDR2 SYDVKM, per germline. The CDR3 has 13 amino acids. CDR3 nucleotide sequence: TGTGCCAGCAGTTCCAATCAACGGCAGCCCCAGCATTTT. Amino acids: CASSSNQRQPQHF.

The chain uses TRBV12-3 or TRBV12-4 and TRBJ1-2, with 7 nucleotides matching TRBD1. The CDR3 is 13 amino acids. J was trimmed by 5 bases and V by 5 bases; bases with no gene match: 5. The CDR3: CASSLGTEYGYTF. Here the CDR3 DNA reads TGTGCCAGCAGTCTAGGGACAGAATATGGCTACACCTTC.

There are many counts of this clonotype. The rearrangement joins TRBV7-2 to TRBJ1-4; D gene ambiguous. This CDR3 is built from 13 residues. V was pared by 6 bases and J by 4 bases, with 9 bases between. Germline CDR1 reads SGHTA; CDR2 reads FQGNSA. The chain's CDR3 is CASRTDYNEKLFF. The CDR3 nucleotides read TGTGCCAGCAGAACAGACTATAATGAAAAACTGTTTTTT. Looking up the rest from reference TRBV7-2 and TRBJ1-4 gives the full variable domain: GAGVSQSPSNKVTEKGKDVELRCDPISGHTALYWYRQSLGQGLEFLIYFQGNSAPDKSGLPSDRFSAERTGGSVSTLTIQRTQQEDSAVYLCASRTDYNEKLFFGSGTQLSVL.

This clonotype came up many times. CDR3 in DNA: TGTGCCAGCAACGACCGCGGGACCGACCTTACGAGGCTTGGAAACACCATATATTTT. This translates into CASNDRGTDLTRLGNTIYF. The J gene is TRBJ1-3, the V gene TRBV12-3 or TRBV12-4, with a tentative D call TRBD1 (5 bases). Trimming shortened V by 7 bases and J by 3 bases, and 28 bases separated the two germline ends. CDR3 length: 19 amino acids.

The table lists this clonotype with a few counts. V is TRBV28 and J is TRBJ1-1; TRBD1 matches 8 bases. Germline values: CDR1 MDHEN, CDR2 SYDVKM. CDR3 length: 15 residues. V dropped 4 bases and J dropped 5; count of bases not matched to a gene: 9. The CDR3 coding sequence is TGTGCCAGCAGTTCCGCAGGGGGCGCGTGGACTGAAGCTTTCTTT. Amino acids: CASSSAGGAWTEAFF.

This rearrangement joins TRBV14 to TRBJ2-2; 7 nucleotides match TRBD2. Germline V CDR1 and CDR2: SGHDN, FVKESK. The CDR3 length is 15 residues. V shed 5 bases, J shed 4 bases, and the junction held 7 bases outside the gene matches. This chain's CDR3 is CASSGTGRATGELFF. The CDR3 DNA sequence: TGTGCCAGCAGCGGAACTGGGAGGGCCACCGGGGAGCTGTTTTTT.

The chain uses TRBV6-2 or TRBV6-3 and TRBJ2-7; 9 bases map to TRBD1. The CDR3 consists of 14 residues. The ends lost 4 bases at V and 6 bases at J; junction bases unmatched: 7. Germline lookup yields CDR1 MNHEY and CDR2 SVGEGT. The CDR3 nucleotides are TGTGCCAGCAGTTCACGGGGACAGGGCGCCGAGCAGTACTTC. This sequence encodes CASSSRGQGAEQYF.

This clonotype appeared many times. The chain couples TRBV5-1 to TRBJ2-6; no definite D call. The V gene's germline CDR1 is SGHRS and CDR2 YFSETQ. V lost 0 bases and J 0 bases, leaving 7 bases between the germline ends. The CDR3 covers 16 residues. CDR3 nucleotide sequence: TGCGCCAGCAGCTTGGGACGAAGCTCTGGGGCCAACGTCCTGACTTTC. Translated, it gives CASSLGRSSGANVLTF.

This clonotype was detected only a few times. This chain connects TRBV29-1 to TRBJ1-1; D perhaps matches TRBD1 (6 bases). Germline V gene data show CDR1 as SQVTM and CDR2 as ANQGSEA. V shed 6 bases and J shed 1 base, with 12 bases lying between them. CDR3 size: 13 residues. DNA of the CDR3: TGCAGCGTGTCTGACAGGACGAACACTGAAGCTTTCTTT. Encoded protein: CSVSDRTNTEAFF.